What follows is one T cell receptor (beta chain) and its context. The same CDR3 can be traced to other DNA sequences in this sample. The record originates from a study of blood T cell repertoires in COVID-19. In the source study's methods: Researchers report that nucleated cell counts were estimated from reference gene primer amplification. TCRdb's table, derived via immunoSEQ multiplex PCR, lists solely in-frame clones and lacks some. That table furnishes V, J and clone size, whereas the DNA furnished D and trimming. The sample comprises 150,000 or so clones, around 84% of which are singletons, and about 5.6% rests with the top ten. The CDR3 has 14 residues. J was trimmed by 6 bases and V by 9 bases; bases with no gene match: 10. Germline lookup yields CDR1 MNHEY and CDR2 SVGAGI.

V gene TRBV6-5 combines with J gene TRBJ2-2; 7 nucleotides line up with TRBD2. The clonotype was recovered from a woman aged 45-60 years with COVID-19, enrolled during active disease. The sequencing sample was made of peripheral blood. CDR3 sequence (DNA): TGTGCCAGTGGGGGGGGAGGGTACGCCGGGGAGCTGTTTTTT. This sequence encodes CASGGGGYAGELFF.